Listed below are T cell receptor beta chains from one sample, sequenced in a study of glioma-infiltrating T cells. TCRdb ran MiXCR on the multiplex PCR reads and lists one entry per CDR3 protein. The sample holds about 400,000 distinct CDR3 sequences, more than 35% seen once. The sequenced material came from glioma tissue, nonneoplastic brain tissue, or PBMCs (not recorded which). The receptors shown here come from a human donor with low-grade glioma or glioblastoma, undergoing nonglioma brain surgery, or in good health (not recorded which). Each CDR3 is given with its conserved first and last residue. Each record gives: D gene, J gene, clone size, V gene, CDR3 protein, CDR3 DNA. D genes are given only for firm matches. Rows may omit the clone size; those that give it use once, few, many or a size class.

D: TRBD1
J: TRBJ1-2
size: NA
V: TRBV11-2
CDR3: CASSRATGSDNYGYTF
DNA: TGTGCCAGCAGCCGCGCGACAGGGTCCGATAACTATGGCTACACCTTC

D: NA
J: TRBJ2-3
size: many
V: TRBV6-2/TRBV6-3
CDR3: CASSYKVETDTQYF
DNA: TGTGCCAGCAGTTACAAGGTGGAGACGGATACGCAGTATTTT

D: NA
J: TRBJ2-1
size: few
V: TRBV7-2
CDR3: CASSLPANGPYNEQFF
DNA: TGTGCCAGCAGCTTACCGGCGAACGGTCCCTACAATGAGCAGTTCTTC

D: TRBD2
J: TRBJ2-3
size: few
V: TRBV3-1
CDR3: CASSPGSGGLRDTQYF
DNA: TGTGCCAGCAGCCCCGGTAGCGGGGGGCTTCGGGATACGCAGTATTTT

D: NA
J: TRBJ2-1
size: many
V: TRBV10-3
CDR3: CAISDPGLLYNEQFF
DNA: TGTGCCATCAGTGATCCGGGACTCCTTTACAATGAGCAGTTCTTC

D: NA
J: TRBJ2-3
size: few
V: TRBV2
CDR3: CASGERVTDTQYF
DNA: TGTGCCAGCGGAGAGCGGGTCACAGATACGCAGTATTTT

D: NA
J: TRBJ2-5
size: few
V: TRBV12-3/TRBV12-4
CDR3: CASSPDSPVGAQYF
DNA: TGTGCCAGCTCCCCGGACTCCCCGGTTGGGGCCCAGTACTTC

D: NA
J: TRBJ2-1
size: NA
V: TRBV20-1
CDR3: CSAPGPSLDEQFF
DNA: TGCAGTGCTCCTGGACCCTCGTTGGATGAGCAGTTCTTC

D: NA
J: TRBJ2-1
size: many
V: TRBV6-2/TRBV6-3
CDR3: CASSSLLGTPSYNEQFF
DNA: TGTGCCAGCAGTTCCCTCCTGGGGACGCCTTCCTACAATGAGCAGTTCTTC

D: NA
J: TRBJ2-3
size: NA
V: TRBV5-4
CDR3: CASSNSVSGDTQYF
DNA: TGTGCCAGCAGCAACTCCGTTTCGGGGGATACGCAGTATTTT

D: TRBD2
J: TRBJ2-1
size: few
V: TRBV7-6
CDR3: CASSLGLPLHNEQFF
DNA: TGTGCCAGCAGCTTGGGACTACCTCTCCATAATGAGCAGTTCTTC

D: TRBD2
J: TRBJ2-7
size: many
V: TRBV20-1
CDR3: CSARGLAGEQYF
DNA: TGCAGTGCTAGAGGACTAGCGGGCGAGCAGTACTTC

D: NA
J: TRBJ1-1
size: few
V: TRBV20-1
CDR3: CSARDPVLNTEAFF
DNA: TGCAGTGCTAGAGATCCGGTTCTGAACACTGAAGCTTTCTTT

D: NA
J: TRBJ1-5
size: NA
V: TRBV20-1
CDR3: CSARPFAGAAGNKPQHF
DNA: TGCAGTGCTAGACCCTTTGCAGGGGCGGCTGGCAATAAGCCCCAGCATTTT

D: NA
J: TRBJ2-7
size: NA
V: TRBV4-2
CDR3: CANSPSRTYEQYF
DNA: TGTGCCAACAGCCCAAGCCGGACCTACGAGCAGTACTTC

D: TRBD1
J: TRBJ1-2
size: many
V: TRBV6-1
CDR3: CASSEKIGQGVFGYTF
DNA: TGTGCCAGCAGTGAAAAAATCGGACAGGGAGTATTTGGCTACACCTTC

D: TRBD1
J: TRBJ2-7
size: few
V: TRBV7-9
CDR3: CASSSFRSGTGAYYEQYF
DNA: TGTGCCAGCAGCTCTTTCAGATCCGGGACAGGGGCTTACTACGAGCAGTACTTC

D: TRBD1
J: TRBJ2-7
size: NA
V: TRBV2
CDR3: CASNEDRLYEQYF
DNA: TGTGCCAGCAATGAGGACAGGCTCTACGAGCAGTACTTC

D: NA
J: TRBJ1-2
size: few
V: TRBV20-1
CDR3: CSAFSRGRRNLSNYGYTF
DNA: TGCAGTGCCTTTTCCCGGGGACGCCGGAATCTGTCTAACTATGGCTACACCTTC

D: NA
J: TRBJ2-7
size: once
V: TRBV28
CDR3: CASSLPNGHEQYF
DNA: TGTGCCAGCAGCCTGCCTAATGGGCACGAGCAGTACTTC

D: NA
J: TRBJ2-2
size: NA
V: TRBV6-6
CDR3: CAIRGPADANTGELSF
DNA: TGTGCCATCCGGGGGCCTGCGGATGCGAACACCGGGGAGCTGTCTTTT

D: NA
J: TRBJ2-5
size: few
V: TRBV20-1
CDR3: CSARRSLVETQYF
DNA: TGCAGTGCTAGGCGTTCGCTGGTGGAGACCCAGTACTTC

D: NA
J: TRBJ2-3
size: NA
V: TRBV7-6
CDR3: CASSLMGTDTQYF
DNA: TGTGCCAGCAGCTTAATGGGGACCGACACGCAGTATTTT

D: NA
J: TRBJ2-7
size: medium-sized
V: TRBV6-1
CDR3: CASSEFRTASYEQYF
DNA: TGTGCCAGCAGTGAATTCAGGACAGCCAGCTACGAGCAGTACTTC

D: TRBD2
J: TRBJ2-1
size: NA
V: TRBV15
CDR3: CATSMGLAGGPEGEQFF
DNA: TGTGCCACCAGCATGGGACTAGCGGGAGGGCCAGAGGGTGAGCAGTTCTTC

D: NA
J: TRBJ1-2
size: few
V: TRBV27
CDR3: CASSLAPSGGYTF
DNA: TGTGCCAGCAGTTTAGCCCCTTCGGGGGGCTACACCTTC

D: NA
J: TRBJ1-1
size: NA
V: TRBV5-1
CDR3: CASSLGAATGTEAFF
DNA: TGCGCCAGCAGCTTGGGGGCAGCGACGGGCACTGAAGCTTTCTTT

D: NA
J: TRBJ2-3
size: NA
V: TRBV7-9
CDR3: CASSVWISRDTQYF
DNA: TGTGCCAGCAGCGTGTGGATTTCCAGGGATACGCAGTATTTT

D: TRBD2
J: TRBJ2-3
size: few
V: TRBV6-1
CDR3: CAIKAGGHTDTQYF
DNA: TGTGCCATCAAGGCGGGAGGGCACACAGATACGCAGTATTTT

D: NA
J: TRBJ2-7
size: NA
V: TRBV7-9
CDR3: CASSFSRSSAYEQYF
DNA: TGTGCCAGCAGCTTTAGCCGTTCTAGCGCCTACGAGCAGTACTTC

D: NA
J: TRBJ1-5
size: many
V: TRBV4-1
CDR3: CASSETSSNQPQHF
DNA: TGCGCCAGCAGCGAAACATCTAGCAATCAGCCCCAGCATTTT

D: TRBD1
J: TRBJ2-3
size: few
V: TRBV28
CDR3: CASSPRTGPWTDTQYF
DNA: TGTGCCAGCAGCCCAAGGACAGGTCCATGGACAGATACGCAGTATTTT

D: NA
J: TRBJ1-2
size: NA
V: TRBV5-1
CDR3: CASSSFLFRRDHGYTF
DNA: TGCGCCAGCAGTTCCTTCTTATTCAGGCGCGATCATGGCTACACCTTC

D: NA
J: TRBJ1-2
size: few
V: TRBV27
CDR3: CASMSPWIHNYGYTF
DNA: TGTGCCAGCATGTCCCCCTGGATACATAACTATGGCTACACCTTC

D: TRBD1
J: TRBJ1-5
size: NA
V: TRBV6-9
CDR3: CASSLDRGSDQPQHF
DNA: TGTGCCAGCAGTTTAGACAGGGGGAGCGATCAGCCCCAGCATTTT

D: TRBD1
J: TRBJ1-1
size: few
V: TRBV18
CDR3: CASLGQRNTEAFF
DNA: TGTGCCAGCTTGGGACAGAGGAACACTGAAGCTTTCTTT

D: TRBD2
J: TRBJ2-1
size: few
V: TRBV10-2
CDR3: CASSEGGTGGYNEQFF
DNA: TGCGCCAGCAGTGAGGGGGGAACGGGAGGCTACAATGAGCAGTTCTTC

D: NA
J: TRBJ2-2
size: NA
V: TRBV6-6
CDR3: CASSYFRGGAPGELFF
DNA: TGTGCCAGCAGTTACTTCAGGGGAGGGGCCCCCGGGGAGCTGTTTTTT

D: NA
J: TRBJ1-2
size: few
V: TRBV3-1
CDR3: CASSPRTGYYGYTF
DNA: TGTGCCAGCAGCCCCCGGACGGGATACTATGGCTACACCTTC

D: NA
J: TRBJ1-6
size: NA
V: TRBV6-2/TRBV6-3
CDR3: CASSDWQGTNSPLHF
DNA: TGTGCCAGCAGTGACTGGCAGGGGACCAATTCACCCCTCCACTTT

D: TRBD1
J: TRBJ1-2
size: NA
V: TRBV29-1
CDR3: CSGGGIDYGYTF
DNA: TGCAGCGGAGGGGGCATCGACTATGGCTACACCTTC

D: NA
J: TRBJ2-7
size: many
V: TRBV15
CDR3: CATSRDHSYEQYF
DNA: TGTGCCACCAGCAGAGATCACTCGTACGAGCAGTACTTC

D: TRBD2
J: TRBJ2-7
size: few
V: TRBV20-1
CDR3: CSARDRLAGRYEQYF
DNA: TGCAGTGCTAGAGATCGGCTAGCGGGAAGGTACGAGCAGTACTTC

D: TRBD1
J: TRBJ1-6
size: NA
V: TRBV4-1
CDR3: CASSPSTGASNSPLHF
DNA: TGCGCCAGCAGCCCATCGACAGGGGCGAGTAATTCACCCCTCCACTTT